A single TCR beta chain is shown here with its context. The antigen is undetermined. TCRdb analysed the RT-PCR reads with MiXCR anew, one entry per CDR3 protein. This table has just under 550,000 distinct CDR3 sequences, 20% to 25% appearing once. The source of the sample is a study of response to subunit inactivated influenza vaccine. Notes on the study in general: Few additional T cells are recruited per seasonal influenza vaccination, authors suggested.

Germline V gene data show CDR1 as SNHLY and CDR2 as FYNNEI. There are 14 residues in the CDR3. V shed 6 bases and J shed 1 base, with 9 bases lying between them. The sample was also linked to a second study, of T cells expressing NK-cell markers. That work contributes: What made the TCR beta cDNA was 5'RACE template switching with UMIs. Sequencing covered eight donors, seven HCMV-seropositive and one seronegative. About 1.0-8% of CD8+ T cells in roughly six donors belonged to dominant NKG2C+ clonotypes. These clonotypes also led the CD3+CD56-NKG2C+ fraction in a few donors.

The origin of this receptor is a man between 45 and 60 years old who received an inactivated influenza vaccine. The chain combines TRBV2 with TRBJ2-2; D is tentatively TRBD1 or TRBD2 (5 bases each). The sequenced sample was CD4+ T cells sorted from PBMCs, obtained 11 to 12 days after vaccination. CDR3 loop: CASRGTMNTGELFF. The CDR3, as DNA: TGTGCCAGCAGGGGGACCATGAACACCGGGGAGCTGTTTTTT.